This TCR beta chain was captured by sequencing in a study of T cell repertoires in cytomegalovirus infection. Study-wide background: It can be stated that public TCR beta signatures indicated CMV infection as well as a matching HLA type.

Germline V CDR1 and CDR2: KGHSH, LQKENI. The CDR3 contains 19 residues. Trimming removed 3 bases at V and 0 bases at J, with 21 bases between. Study-level results: Dominating the ex vivo response were TCR beta clonotypes that were CMV-specific and HLA-C-restricted.

Points on this clonotype: Its antigen is unknown. The CDR3 end shows no conserved phenylalanine or tryptophan, and so a read error is likely.

TCRdb called the reads again in MiXCR, with one record for every CDR3 protein. The table lists about 740,000 distinct CDR3 sequences, 35% to 40% of them singletons. Sequencing was done on a sample of PBMCs. The sequence derives from a human donor in good health (CMV status not recorded). Some clones in this sample may be carry-over from other donors' samples. This rearrangement joins TRBV18 to TRBJ1-3; no definite D call. CDR3 in DNA: TGTGCCAGCTCACCGATTTGGGCGAAGCCTTCCAGCTCTGGAAACACCATATATTTG. This translates into CASSPIWAKPSSSGNTIYL.